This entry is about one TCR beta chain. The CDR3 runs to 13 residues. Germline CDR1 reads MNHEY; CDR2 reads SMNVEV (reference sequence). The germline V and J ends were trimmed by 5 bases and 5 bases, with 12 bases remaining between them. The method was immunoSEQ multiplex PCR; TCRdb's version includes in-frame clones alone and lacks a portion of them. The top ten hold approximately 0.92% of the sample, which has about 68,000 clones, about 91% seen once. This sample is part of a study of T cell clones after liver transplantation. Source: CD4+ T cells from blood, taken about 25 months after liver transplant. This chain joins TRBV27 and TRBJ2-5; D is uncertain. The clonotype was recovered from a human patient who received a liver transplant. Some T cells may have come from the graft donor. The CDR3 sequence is CASSRFLGETQYF. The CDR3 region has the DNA TGTGCCAGCAGTCGATTTTTGGGGGAGACCCAGTACTTC.